This T cell receptor beta chain emerged from a study of cytomegalovirus exposure and HLA in healthy donors. Profiling relied on immunoSEQ multiplex PCR, and the TCRdb table lists in-frame clones only, not all of them. The sample consists of approximately 160,000 clones, approximately 87% of them appearing once. Details on this clone: Its antigen is currently unknown.

Study-wide findings and caveats: In a later analysis, first-cohort TCR clusters were found to tend to co-occur in the 120 validation repertoires. Researchers reported that three CMV-associated chains were confirmed in vitro as CMV antigen-specific.

Donors were drawn from the approximately 110-subject validation cohort, separate from the approximately 640-subject first cohort. The sample consisted of PBMCs. This clonotype was sampled from a woman aged 25 to 45 in good health and CMV-seronegative.

In DNA form, the CDR3 reads TGTGCCAGCAGTTTACTAGCGGGCGCCCAGTACGAGCAGTACTTC. Its protein product is CASSLLAGAQYEQYF. This sequence joins TRBV27 and TRBJ2-7, with 8 bases lining up with TRBD2. Losses at the gene ends were 2 bases for V and 4 bases for J; bases not matched to a gene: 7. The CDR3 spans 15 residues. In germline, CDR1 is MNHEY, CDR2 SMNVEV (reference sequence).